This record looks at one T cell receptor (beta chain) sequence and its context. This entry comes from a study of cytotoxic CD8 clonotypes in ibrutinib-treated CLL. Germline CDR1 and CDR2: MNHNS and SASEGT. V lost 6 bases and J lost 0, with 11 bases in between. This CDR3 is 15 amino acids long. Assay: immunoSEQ multiplex PCR; the TCRdb copy retains only in-frame clones and omits some. The sample has 300,000 to 400,000 clones; over 60% are singletons. The starting material was PBMCs, obtained after 36 months of ibrutinib treatment. This TCR derives from a human donor with chronic lymphocytic leukemia. The chain joins TRBV6-1 to TRBJ2-2; the D is unclear. CDR3 loop: CASRPLETNTGELFF. The CDR3 nucleotides read TGTGCCAGCAGACCACTTGAAACGAACACCGGGGAGCTGTTTTTT.